A single T cell receptor beta chain is shown here with its context. The antigen is not known. Primers: 60 Vbeta forward and 13 Jbeta reverse. The repertoire was sequenced with immunoSEQ multiplex PCR; TCRdb's copy has only in-frame clones and lacks some. Of about 150,000 clones listed, about 75% are singletons. This specimen belongs to a study of cytomegalovirus exposure and HLA in healthy donors. Regarding the study as a whole: In vitro testing confirmed a few CMV-associated chains as specific for CMV antigens. The study had only CMV serostatus as immune exposure information. There was a cluster of highly shared sequence variants that was likely a sequencing artifact.

The V gene's germline CDR1 is LNHDA and CDR2 SQIVND (reference sequence). The CDR3 spans 13 residues. Trimming took 5 bases from V and 5 from J; bases not matched to a gene: 3. The sequenced sample consisted of PBMCs. This receptor was taken from a man aged 18 to 30 in good health and CMV-seropositive. This chain joins TRBV19 and TRBJ1-5, with 7 nucleotides matching TRBD1. The CDR3 DNA reads TGTGCCAGTAGTGTCGACAGGGATCAGCCCCAGCATTTT. This gives the protein CASSVDRDQPQHF.